This T cell receptor (beta chain) came from a study of early T cells in non-severe SARS-CoV-2 infection. Study-wide background: Sequenced material consisted of bulk RNA (from unsorted whole blood), and chains were unpaired. Points from the study as a whole: The VDJdb matching leaned toward anti-spike CD8 responses and overlooked private and CD4 specificities.

This clonotype was counted at least ten times. What it recognizes is unknown. Between the trimmed V and J ends, which lost 4 bases and 6 bases, there was a span of 13 bases. Germline V gene data show CDR1 as KGHSH and CDR2 as LQKENI. The CDR3 runs to 14 residues. Individually, cDNA molecules had unique molecular identifiers attached to them. TCRdb re-analysed the 5' RACE reads in MiXCR, keeping a single row per CDR3 protein. Here the sample spans some 59,000 distinct CDR3 sequences, over 7% being singletons. The V and J genes are TRBV18 and TRBJ2-1; D not certain. This clonotype originated in an adult who was a healthcare worker with PCR-confirmed SARS-CoV-2 infection or an uninfected control (not recorded which). The sample comprised whole blood. The CDR3 sequence: CASSRAGWGNEQFF. CDR3 nucleotides: TGTGCCAGCTCACGGGCAGGTTGGGGCAATGAGCAGTTCTTC.